This T cell receptor (beta chain) was profiled in a study of T-cell reconstitution after alpha-beta-depleted transplantation in children. Unique molecular identifiers were used in preparing the TCRbeta library. TCRdb re-analysed the PCR reads in MiXCR, keeping a single row per CDR3 protein. The sample holds 540,000 or so distinct CDR3 sequences, 20% to 25% seen once. Germline V lookup: CDR1 SQVTM, CDR2 ANQGSEA. V lost 1 base to trimming and J lost 6 bases, with 12 bases between them. The CDR3 runs 13 residues. Findings and limits, study-wide: Expanded clones from the graft, numbering several hundred, reportedly supplied alpha-beta T cells about two months after transplant. T-cell counts and diversity at one year post-transplant came mainly from newly produced T cells. In some patients, recipient T cells and intrathymic progenitors surviving conditioning explained high day-60 diversity.

This clonotype was counted ten times or more. What it binds is not known. The receptor comes from a boy less than two years old who had a stem cell transplant for acute myeloid leukemia, so the T cells may come from the graft donor. The sample consisted of PBMCs, mostly from graft donor cells, taken 360 days after TCRalphabeta/CD19-depleted stem cell transplant. This chain connects TRBV29-1 to TRBJ1-1, with D hard to call. CDR3 protein: CSVEGPQTAEAFF. The CDR3 DNA sequence: TGCAGCGTTGAAGGCCCACAGACGGCTGAAGCTTTCTTT.